The 6 T cell receptor beta chains reported below all come from one sample, sequenced in a study of T cells after yellow fever vaccination. TCRdb reanalysed the 5' RACE reads using MiXCR and keeps one entry per CDR3 protein. The sample carries 250,000 to 350,000 distinct CDR3 sequences, approximately 4% recorded once. The material was PBMCs, obtained 15 days after the yellow fever booster vaccination. These receptors originate from a man younger than 30 who received the YFV17D yellow fever vaccine.

J is TRBJ1-2 and V is TRBV7-3; D is possibly TRBD1 (5 bases). This CDR3 has 13 residues. V lost 0 bases to trimming and J lost 6 bases, with 8 bases between them. Germline V CDR1 and CDR2: SGHTA, FQGTGA. The CDR3 bases are TGTGCCAGCAGCTTAACGCGGGGGGATGGCTACACCTTC. Protein: CASSLTRGDGYTF.

This clonotype was counted only a few times. Here the CDR3 reads CSARRWGAAQPQHF. In DNA form, the CDR3 reads TGCAGTGCTCGAAGGTGGGGTGCGGCTCAGCCCCAGCATTTT. V gene TRBV20-1 combines with J gene TRBJ1-5; D is undetermined. V was clipped by 5 bases and J by 6 bases, with 17 bases between them. The V gene's germline CDR1 is DFQATT and CDR2 SNEGSKA (reference sequence). The CDR3 is 14 residues long.

The chain employs TRBV20-1 and TRBJ2-1; D call uncertain. V was clipped by 3 bases and J by 4 bases, with 10 bases between them. This CDR3 has 13 residues. Germline CDR1 and CDR2: DFQATT and SNEGSKA (reference sequence). DNA of the CDR3: TGCAGTGCTAGCCCTGACACGTACAATGAGCAGTTCTTC. It is translated as CSASPDTYNEQFF.

The chain employs TRBV12-3 or TRBV12-4 and TRBJ2-3; D is uncertain. Trimming cost V 3 bases and J 0 bases, with 13 bases left between them. The CDR3 contains 16 residues. The CDR3 sequence: CASSLGISGSTDTQYF. The CDR3 coding sequence is TGTGCCAGCAGTTTGGGGATTTCGGGTAGCACAGATACGCAGTATTTT.

This clonotype was recorded many times. The chain links TRBV11-2 to TRBJ2-3; 8 bases agree with TRBD1. The germline gives CDR1 SGHAT, CDR2 FQNNGV. This CDR3 region has 15 residues. The junction had 4 bases not matched to a gene; V was cut back by 3 bases and J by 2 bases. CDR3 bases: TGTGCCAGCAGCTTCGGGACAGGACTCACAGATACGCAGTATTTT. Its translation: CASSFGTGLTDTQYF.

This sequence joins TRBV5-4 and TRBJ2-1; 8 nucleotides align to TRBD2. Per the germline V gene, CDR1 is SGHNT and CDR2 is YYREEE (reference sequence). The V and J ends lost 4 bases and 10 bases, in that order; junction bases with no gene match: 7. The CDR3 length is 13 residues. DNA for the CDR3: TGTGCCAGCAGCCCGGGGGGGGGAGACGAGCAGTTCTTC. Protein: CASSPGGGDEQFF.